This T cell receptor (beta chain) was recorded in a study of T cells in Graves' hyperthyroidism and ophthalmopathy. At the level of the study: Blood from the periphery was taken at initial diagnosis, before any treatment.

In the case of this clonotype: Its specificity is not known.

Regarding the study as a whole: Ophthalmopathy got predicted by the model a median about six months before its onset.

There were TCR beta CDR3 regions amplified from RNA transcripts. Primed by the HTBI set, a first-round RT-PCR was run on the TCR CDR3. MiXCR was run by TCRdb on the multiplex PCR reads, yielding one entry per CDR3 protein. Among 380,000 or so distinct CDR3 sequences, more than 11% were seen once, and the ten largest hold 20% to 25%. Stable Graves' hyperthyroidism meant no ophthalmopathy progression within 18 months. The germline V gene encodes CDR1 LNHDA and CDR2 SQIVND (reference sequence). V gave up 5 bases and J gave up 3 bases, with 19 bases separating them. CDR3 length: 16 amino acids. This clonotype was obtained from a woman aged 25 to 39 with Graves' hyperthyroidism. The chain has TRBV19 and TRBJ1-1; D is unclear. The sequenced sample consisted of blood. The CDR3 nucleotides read TGTGCCAGTAGTCACAATATGCCACGACGGGACACTGAAGCTTTCTTT. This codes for CASSHNMPRRDTEAFF.